These 14 T cell receptor beta chains originate from one sample sequenced in a study of T-cell reconstitution after alpha-beta-depleted transplantation in children. The antigens for these receptors are not known. Study conclusions and caveats: By one year post-transplant, T-cell counts and diversity largely arose from T cells that were newly produced.

As it was prepared, the TCRbeta library received unique molecular identifiers. TCRdb reprocessed the PCR reads with MiXCR, giving one entry per CDR3 protein. The sample contains 250,000 to 300,000 distinct CDR3 sequences, approximately 7.3% of which appear only once. This sample comprised peripheral blood, obtained 360 days after TCRalphabeta/CD19-depleted stem cell transplant. All receptors come from a female patient aged 2-9 years who had a stem cell transplant for Fanconi anemia, so the T cells may come from the graft donor.

Written as DNA, the CDR3 is TGCAGTGCTAGAGGGACAGCCGGAAACACCATATATTTT. This gives the protein CSARGTAGNTIYF. The genes are TRBV20-1 and TRBJ1-3, with a weak D call TRBD1 (6 bases). The ends were cut back, 1 base at V and 4 bases at J, with 8 bases in the middle. Germline loops: CDR1 DFQATT, CDR2 SNEGSKA (reference sequence). The length of the CDR3 is 13 residues.

This clonotype was detected ten times or more. The CDR3, as DNA: TGCGCCAGCAGCTTGATACAGGGGGCTGGGGCCAACGTCCTGACTTTC. It specifies CASSLIQGAGANVLTF. This chain links TRBV5-1 with TRBJ2-6; 8 bases map to TRBD1. The germline V gene has CDR1 SGHRS and CDR2 YFSETQ. J gave up 2 bases and V 1 base, and 2 bases lay outside the gene matches. The CDR3 covers 16 residues. Based on the CDR3 plus reference TRBV5-1 and TRBJ2-6, the full variable domain is KAGVTQTPRYLIKTRGQQVTLSCSPISGHRSVSWYQQTPGQGLQFLFEYFSETQRNKGNFPGRFSGRQFSNSRSEMNVSTLELGDSALYLCASSLIQGAGANVLTFGAGSRLTVL.

This clonotype was counted many times. The V gene is TRBV3-1, the J gene TRBJ2-2; 11 bases agree with TRBD1. V was clipped by 4 bases and J by 4 bases; unmatched bases: 8. This CDR3 has 17 amino acids. Germline loops: CDR1 LGHDT, CDR2 YNNKEL (reference sequence). CDR3 coding DNA: TGTGCCAGCAGCCTTTGGACCGGGACAGGGGGCACCGGGGAGCTGTTTTTT. Residues: CASSLWTGTGGTGELFF.

This clonotype was observed many times. V is TRBV12-3 or TRBV12-4 and J is TRBJ2-2, with 15 bases lining up with TRBD2. The CDR3 length is 19 residues. V was clipped by 3 bases and J by 5 bases; unmatched bases: 10. The CDR3 nucleotides read TGTGCCAGCAGTTTTCGGACTAGCGGGGGGGCAACATTTACCGGGGAGCTGTTTTTT. As protein: CASSFRTSGGATFTGELFF.

This clonotype was seen at least ten times. This chain connects TRBV9 to TRBJ1-5, with 9 bases aligning to TRBD1. V shed 4 bases, J shed 6 bases, and the junction held 5 bases outside the gene matches. This CDR3 contains 14 residues. Per germline, CDR1 SGDLS and CDR2 YYNGEE. CDR3: CASSLDRGIQPQHF. The CDR3 nucleotides read TGTGCCAGCAGCCTTGACAGGGGGATTCAGCCCCAGCATTTT.

The chain carries TRBV10-2 and TRBJ1-5; TRBD1 aligns across 7 bases. The V gene end was trimmed by 10 bases and the J gene end by 1 base; junction bases not matched to a gene: 13. CDR1 is WSHSY and CDR2 is SAAADI in the germline V gene. This CDR3 has 16 residues. The CDR3 DNA sequence: TGCGCCACGTACAGGGGCCCGAGGGAGAGCAATCAGCCCCAGCATTTT. Translating gives CATYRGPRESNQPQHF.

This chain uses TRBV29-1 with TRBJ1-2; no clear D. Germline V gene sequence: CDR1 SQVTM, CDR2 ANQGSEA. Trimming stripped 4 bases from V and 8 bases from J, with 14 bases between. The CDR3 is made up of 12 amino acids. The CDR3: CSVVGNQDGYTF. CDR3 DNA: TGCAGCGTTGTTGGCAATCAGGACGGCTACACCTTC.

This clonotype was detected a few times. This chain joins TRBV20-1 and TRBJ1-5; D is undetermined. The CDR3 is made up of 16 amino acids. The V end was cut by 0 bases, the J end by 3 bases, with 15 bases between. The germline gives CDR1 DFQATT, CDR2 SNEGSKA (reference sequence). Here the CDR3 reads CSARDFSVQNNQPQHF. The CDR3 nucleotides are TGCAGTGCTAGAGATTTCAGTGTACAGAACAATCAGCCCCAGCATTTT.

This clonotype showed up many times. The chain employs TRBV10-3 and TRBJ2-5; D remains unclear. V shed 8 bases and J shed 1 base, with 8 bases lying between them. The CDR3 has 12 amino acids. Germline V CDR1 and CDR2: ENHRY, SYGVKD. The CDR3 loop reads CAISATQETQYF. The CDR3 DNA reads as TGTGCCATCTCGGCGACCCAAGAGACCCAGTACTTC.

The chain couples TRBV29-1 to TRBJ1-1, with D possibly TRBD1 on 5 matching bases. Per the germline V gene, CDR1 is SQVTM and CDR2 is ANQGSEA. V lost 5 bases, J lost 8 bases, and 15 bases lay in between. The CDR3 sequence is 12 residues long. The chain's CDR3 is CSVMAGTAEAFF. The CDR3 DNA is TGCAGCGTTATGGCCGGGACTGCCGAAGCTTTCTTT.

This clonotype was observed many times. V and J are TRBV29-1 and TRBJ2-2; D call uncertain. V lost 7 bases and J 3 bases, leaving 15 bases between the germline ends. Per germline, CDR1 SQVTM and CDR2 ANQGSEA. The CDR3 is 14 residues long. Written as DNA, the CDR3 is TGCAGCGGTCGTGTCGGGTTGGACACCGGGGAGCTGTTTTTT. Its protein product is CSGRVGLDTGELFF.

This clonotype has more than one count but fewer than ten. The rearrangement links TRBV28 to TRBJ1-1, with TRBD1 identical over 8 bases. This CDR3 comprises 15 residues. With 3 bases clipped from V and 6 bases from J, the junction kept 9 bases outside the gene matches. The V gene's germline CDR1 is MDHEN and CDR2 SYDVKM. The CDR3 region is CASSFFGQGAAEAFF. Here the CDR3 DNA reads TGTGCCAGCAGTTTCTTCGGGCAGGGGGCGGCTGAAGCTTTCTTT.

The chain's CDR3 is CASSQAGTTTYEQYF. In nucleotides, the CDR3 is TGTGCCAGCAGCCAGGCCGGGACTACTACCTACGAGCAGTACTTC. The V call is TRBV3-1, the J call TRBJ2-7; TRBD2 matches 7 bases. The CDR3 spans 15 residues. Germline V gene sequence: CDR1 LGHDT, CDR2 YNNKEL (reference sequence). After removal of 3 bases from V and 2 bases from J, the junction contained 7 bases not matched to a gene.

V and J are TRBV5-4 and TRBJ2-3; 12 bases match TRBD1. The CDR3 spans 16 residues. Germline-derived CDR1 and CDR2 are SGHNT and YYREEE (reference sequence). The V segment lost 4 bases and the J segment 6 bases; nucleotides outside the gene matches: 9. The CDR3 sequence: CASSQPWDRGPDTQYF. The CDR3 region has the DNA TGTGCCAGCAGCCAACCGTGGGACAGGGGGCCGGATACGCAGTATTTT.